The T cell receptor (beta chain) described here comes from a study of human T cells and chemical hapten exposure. Each CDR3 protein is one row after TCRdb ran MiXCR on the RACE reads. The sample holds roughly 96,000 distinct CDR3 sequences, 9.3% seen once. A word on this clonotype: The antigen remains undetermined.

Sample time point: patch test 2, 6 weeks after DPC sensitization. The treatment here: therapeutic diphenylcyclopropenone sensitization with weekly scalp DPC. Notes on the study in general: Compared with pre-sensitization or healthy control sets, expanded TCRs clustered more.

The ends lost 6 bases at V and 2 bases at J; junction bases unmatched: 7. Germline V lookup: CDR1 DFQATT, CDR2 SNEGSKA (reference sequence). CDR3 length: 14 amino acids. This sample comprised whole blood, obtained in connection with sensitization to the hapten diphenylcyclopropenone (DPC). The chain recombines TRBV20-1 with TRBJ2-7; 10 bases align to TRBD2. This TCR was recovered from a woman aged 40 to 50 with alopecia areata. Some clones in this sample may be carry-over from other donors' samples. CDR3 in amino acids: CSARLSGRAYEQYF. The CDR3 DNA reads TGCAGTGCCCGCCTCAGCGGGAGGGCCTACGAGCAGTACTTC.